The 18 T cell receptor beta chains below were found in one sample sequenced in a study of CD8 T cells in Susac syndrome. An amount of RNA that ranged from roughly 0.45 to 1 ug was reverse transcribed with random hexamers. MiXCR, applied by TCRdb to the immunoSEQ multiplex PCR reads, yields one record per CDR3 protein. The sample records over 100,000 distinct CDR3 sequences, around 90% being singletons. What was sequenced was CD4+ T cells from PBMCs. Receptor source: a human donor in good health.

The V and J genes are TRBV7-9 and TRBJ2-3; TRBD1 agrees at 8 bases. Unmatched junction bases numbered 5, after V lost 4 bases and J lost 2 bases. Per the germline V gene, CDR1 is SEHNR and CDR2 is FQNEAQ (reference sequence). The CDR3 extends over 15 amino acids. CDR3 sequence reads: CASSSRQGTTDTQYF. The CDR3 DNA reads as TGTGCCAGCAGCTCCCGACAGGGGACCACAGATACGCAGTATTTT.

The chain carries TRBV12-3 or TRBV12-4 and TRBJ1-1; TRBD1 agrees at 8 bases. J gave up 4 bases and V 5 bases, and 6 bases lay outside the gene matches. The CDR3 spans 14 residues. The CDR3 region has the DNA TGTGCCAGCAGTCGAACTACAGGGGGCACTGAAGCTTTCTTT. It codes for CASSRTTGGTEAFF.

V and J are TRBV7-2 and TRBJ2-7; D gene ambiguous. CDR3 size: 13 residues. Trimming pared 1 base from V and 2 bases from J, leaving 6 bases between. The V gene's germline CDR1 is SGHTA and CDR2 FQGNSA. Written as DNA, the CDR3 is TGTGCCAGCAGCTTAGATAGGGCCTACGAGCAGTACTTC. Its protein is CASSLDRAYEQYF.

The V gene is TRBV25-1, the J gene TRBJ2-1; 8 bases match TRBD2. CDR1 and CDR2 (germline): MGHDK, SYGVNS. The J segment lost 10 bases and the V segment lost 1 base, leaving 12 bases of the junction unmatched. The CDR3 has 16 amino acids. The CDR3, as DNA: TGTGCCAGCAGTGAATGGGGGCGACTAGCGCGCAAAGAGCAGTTCTTC. It yields the protein CASSEWGRLARKEQFF.

The J gene is TRBJ1-5, the V gene TRBV2, with a possible D match to TRBD1 (5 bases). V dropped 6 bases and J dropped 2 bases, with 14 bases sitting between them. The CDR3 is 15 amino acids. The germline gives CDR1 SNHLY, CDR2 FYNNEI. In DNA, the CDR3 is TGTGCCAGCAGCACAGAGGGGTTAGGCAATCAGCCCCAGCATTTT. It specifies CASSTEGLGNQPQHF.

The V and J genes are TRBV3-1 and TRBJ1-1; a weak D match, TRBD1 (5 bases). The CDR3 runs 15 residues. CDR1 and CDR2 (germline): LGHDT, YNNKEL (reference sequence). Trimming stripped 2 bases from V and 0 bases from J, with 10 bases between. The CDR3 DNA reads as TGTGCCAGCAGCCAATTGGGGCGGATGAACACTGAAGCTTTCTTT. Protein sequence: CASSQLGRMNTEAFF.

This chain uses TRBV13 with TRBJ1-2, with 12 positions matching TRBD1. Germline V lookup: CDR1 PRHDT, CDR2 FYEKMQ (reference sequence). The CDR3 contains 14 residues. The J segment lost 7 bases and the V segment lost 5 bases, leaving 5 bases of the junction unmatched. CDR3 DNA: TGTGCCAGCAGCGCGGGGACAGGGGGCGTTGGCTACACCTTC. Its translation: CASSAGTGGVGYTF.

The rearrangement links TRBV3-1 to TRBJ2-3, with TRBD2 matching over 9 bases. This CDR3 is 17 amino acids long. CDR1 is LGHDT, CDR2 YNNKEL, per germline (reference sequence). V was clipped by 4 bases and J by 4 bases; unmatched bases: 12. The CDR3 bases are TGTGCCAGCAGCCCGACTAGATCTAGCGGGGCTTCAGATACGCAGTATTTT. This encodes CASSPTRSSGASDTQYF.

The CDR3 loop is CASSPTREVYTEAFF. The CDR3 DNA is TGTGCCAGTAGCCCCACCAGGGAGGTATACACTGAAGCTTTCTTT. J is TRBJ1-1 and V is TRBV19; D may be TRBD1 (5 bases). The CDR3 length is 15 residues. Trimming took off 6 bases at V and 3 bases at J, with 17 bases between the two ends. The germline CDR1 and CDR2 sequences are LNHDA and SQIVND (reference sequence).

The V and J genes are TRBV19 and TRBJ1-6; 9 bases are shared with TRBD1. V lost 6 bases, J lost 10 bases, and 7 bases stayed unmatched. This CDR3 is 14 amino acids long. Per germline, CDR1 LNHDA and CDR2 SQIVND (reference sequence). The CDR3 coding sequence is TGTGCCAGTAGCCACAGGGGGCAAGGCTCACCCCTCCACTTT. Protein sequence: CASSHRGQGSPLHF.

J is TRBJ2-7 and V is TRBV27, with 13 bases that match TRBD2. CDR1 and CDR2 from the germline V gene are MNHEY and SMNVEV (reference sequence). The ends lost 6 bases at V and 7 bases at J; junction bases unmatched: 9. This CDR3 has 15 amino acids. DNA for the CDR3: TGTGCCAGCAGACCCGGACTAGCGGGAGTATGGGAGCAGTACTTC. Translating it yields CASRPGLAGVWEQYF.

This clonotype was detected only once. The gene calls are TRBV5-4 and TRBJ2-7; D may be TRBD1 (6 bases). The CDR3 is 12 amino acids. CDR1 is SGHNT, CDR2 YYREEE, per germline (reference sequence). V was shortened by 4 bases and J by 1 base, with 6 bases between the two germline ends. The CDR3 loop is CASSDRSYEQYF. The CDR3 DNA sequence: TGTGCCAGCAGCGACAGGTCCTACGAGCAGTACTTC. The full variable domain, in which reference TRBV5-4 and TRBJ2-7 provide the parts outside the CDR3, is ETGVTQSPTHLIKTRGQQVTLRCSSQSGHNTVSWYQQALGQGPQFIFQYYREEENGRGNFPPRFSGLQFPNYSSELNVNALELDDSALYLCASSDRSYEQYFGPGTRLTVT.

V and J are TRBV30 and TRBJ1-1; TRBD1 matches at 9 bases. The CDR3 is 13 residues long. Germline V CDR1 and CDR2: GTSNPN, SVGIG (reference sequence). Unmatched junction bases numbered 6, after V lost 5 bases and J lost 5 bases. CDR3 amino acids: CAWGTGHETEAFF. Here the CDR3 DNA reads TGTGCCTGGGGGACAGGGCATGAGACTGAAGCTTTCTTT.

CDR3: CASSLGSTGELFF. The CDR3 DNA reads as TGTGCCAGCAGCTTAGGCTCGACCGGGGAGCTGTTTTTT. The chain is built from TRBV13 and TRBJ2-2; D remains ambiguous. This CDR3 has 13 amino acids. Germline assignment: CDR1 PRHDT and CDR2 FYEKMQ (reference sequence). Deletions cut 0 bases from V and 5 bases from J, with 4 bases between.

The chain uses TRBV6-2 or TRBV6-3 and TRBJ2-2; D might be TRBD1 (6 bases). CDR1 MNHEY and CDR2 SVGEGT come from the germline V gene. The CDR3 consists of 14 residues. Trimming stripped 2 bases from V and 9 bases from J, with 13 bases between. CDR3 residues: CASSYVTGRRELFF. DNA for the CDR3: TGTGCCAGCAGTTACGTTACAGGGCGGAGGGAGCTGTTTTTT.

This clonotype was recorded once. The V gene is TRBV23-1, the J gene TRBJ1-6; a weak D match, TRBD1 (6 bases). TRBV23-1 is an ORF for which the function is uncertain. V lost 9 bases to trimming and J lost 9 bases, with 15 bases between them. This CDR3 is 13 amino acids long. The CDR3 DNA follows: TGCGCCAGTCCCCCAGGGGAAGGTTCACCCCTCCACTTT. It encodes CASPPGEGSPLHF.

The J gene is TRBJ2-7, the V gene TRBV14; the D call may be TRBD1 or TRBD2 (6 bases each). CDR1 SGHDN and CDR2 FVKESK come from the germline V gene. CDR3 length: 12 residues. V shed 8 bases and J shed 2 bases, with 10 bases lying between them. CDR3 in amino acids: CASSGAAYEQYF. In nucleotides, the CDR3 is TGTGCCAGCTCGGGGGCTGCCTACGAGCAGTACTTC. Combining the CDR3 with reference TRBV14 and TRBJ2-7 gives the whole variable domain EAGVTQFPSHSVIEKGQTVTLRCDPISGHDNLYWYRRVMGKEIKFLLHFVKESKQDESGMPNNRFLAERTGGTYSTLKVQPAELEDSGVYFCASSGAAYEQYFGPGTRLTVT.

This clonotype was counted once. The rearrangement uses TRBV7-2 and TRBJ1-2, with 8 bases aligning to TRBD1. Germline V gene sequence: CDR1 SGHTA, CDR2 FQGNSA. This CDR3 region has 16 residues. V trimming: 5 bases; J trimming: 5 bases; junction bases outside the gene matches: 13. CDR3 DNA: TGTGCCAGCAGCCTTCCCGGACAGGGCAGTCCTTATGGCTACACCTTC. The encoded protein is CASSLPGQGSPYGYTF.